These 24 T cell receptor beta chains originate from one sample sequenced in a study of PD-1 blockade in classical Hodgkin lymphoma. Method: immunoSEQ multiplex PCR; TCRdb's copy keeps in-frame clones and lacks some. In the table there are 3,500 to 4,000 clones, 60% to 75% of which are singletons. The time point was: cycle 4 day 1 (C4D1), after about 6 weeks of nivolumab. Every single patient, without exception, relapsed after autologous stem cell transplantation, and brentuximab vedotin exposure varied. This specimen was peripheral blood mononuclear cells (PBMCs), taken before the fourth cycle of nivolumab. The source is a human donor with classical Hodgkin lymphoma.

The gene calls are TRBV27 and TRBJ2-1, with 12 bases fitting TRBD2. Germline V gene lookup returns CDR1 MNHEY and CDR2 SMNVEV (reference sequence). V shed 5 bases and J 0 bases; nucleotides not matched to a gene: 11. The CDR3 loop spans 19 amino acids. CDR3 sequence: CASSRRLAGASASYNEQFF. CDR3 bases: TGTGCCAGCAGTAGACGACTAGCGGGGGCGAGTGCCTCCTACAATGAGCAGTTCTTC.

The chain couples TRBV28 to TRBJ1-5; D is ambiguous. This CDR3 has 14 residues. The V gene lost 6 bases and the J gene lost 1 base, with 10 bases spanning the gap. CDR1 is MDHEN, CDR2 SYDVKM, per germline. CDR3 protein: CASSSGGSNQPQHF. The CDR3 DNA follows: TGTGCCAGCAGCTCCGGAGGGAGCAATCAGCCCCAGCATTTT. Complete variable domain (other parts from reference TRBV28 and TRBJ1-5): DVKVTQSSRYLVKRTGEKVFLECVQDMDHENMFWYRQDPGLGLRLIYFSYDVKMKEKGDIPEGYSVSREKKERFSLILESASTNQTSMYLCASSSGGSNQPQHFGDGTRLSIL.

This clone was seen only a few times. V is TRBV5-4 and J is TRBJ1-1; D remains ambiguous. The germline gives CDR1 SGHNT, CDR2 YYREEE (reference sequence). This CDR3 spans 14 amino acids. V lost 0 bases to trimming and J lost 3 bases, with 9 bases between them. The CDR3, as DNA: TGTGCCAGCAGCTTGGCAAGTAAGGACACTGAAGCTTTCTTT. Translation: CASSLASKDTEAFF.

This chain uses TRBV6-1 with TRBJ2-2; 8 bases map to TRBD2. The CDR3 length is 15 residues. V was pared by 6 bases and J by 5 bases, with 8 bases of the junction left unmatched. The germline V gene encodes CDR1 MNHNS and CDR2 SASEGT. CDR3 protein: CASRESGGRTGELFF. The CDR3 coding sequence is TGTGCCAGCAGGGAGTCGGGGGGGAGAACCGGGGAGCTGTTTTTT.

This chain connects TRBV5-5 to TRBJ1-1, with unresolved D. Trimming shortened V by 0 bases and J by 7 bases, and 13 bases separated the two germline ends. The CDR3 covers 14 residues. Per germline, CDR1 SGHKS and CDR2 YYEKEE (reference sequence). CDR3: CASSLVSANLEAFF. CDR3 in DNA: TGTGCCAGCAGCTTGGTCAGTGCTAACCTTGAAGCTTTCTTT.

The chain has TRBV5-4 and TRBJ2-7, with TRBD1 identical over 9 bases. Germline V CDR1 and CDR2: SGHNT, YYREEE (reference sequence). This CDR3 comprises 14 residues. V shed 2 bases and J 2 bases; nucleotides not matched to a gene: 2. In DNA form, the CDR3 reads TGTGCCAGCAGCTTACAGGGGGCAACCTACGAGCAGTACTTC. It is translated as CASSLQGATYEQYF.

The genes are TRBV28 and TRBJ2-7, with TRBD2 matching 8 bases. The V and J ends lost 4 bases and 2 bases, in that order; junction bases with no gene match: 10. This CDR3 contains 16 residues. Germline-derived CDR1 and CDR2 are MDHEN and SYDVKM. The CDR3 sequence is CASSSPGTRDAYEQYF. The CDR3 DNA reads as TGTGCCAGCAGTTCTCCCGGGACTAGAGATGCCTACGAGCAGTACTTC.

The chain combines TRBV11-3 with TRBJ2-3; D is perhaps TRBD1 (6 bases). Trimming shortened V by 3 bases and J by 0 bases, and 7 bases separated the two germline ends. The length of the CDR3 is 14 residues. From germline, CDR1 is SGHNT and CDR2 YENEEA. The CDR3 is CASSFGQSTDTQYF. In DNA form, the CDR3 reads TGTGCCAGCAGCTTTGGACAGAGCACAGATACGCAGTATTTT. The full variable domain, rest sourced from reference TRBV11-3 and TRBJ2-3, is EAGVVQSPRYKIIEKKQPVAFWCNPISGHNTLYWYLQNLGQGPELLIRYENEEAVDDSQLPKDRFSAERLKGVDSTLKIQPAELGDSAVYLCASSFGQSTDTQYFGPGTRLTVL.

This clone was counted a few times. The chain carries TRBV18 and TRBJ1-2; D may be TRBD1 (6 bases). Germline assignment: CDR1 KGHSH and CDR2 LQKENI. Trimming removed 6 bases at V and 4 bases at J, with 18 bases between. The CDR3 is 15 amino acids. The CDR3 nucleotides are TGTGCCAGCTCCCCCGAAAAGGGGGGGGCCTATGGCTACACCTTC. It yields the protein CASSPEKGGAYGYTF.

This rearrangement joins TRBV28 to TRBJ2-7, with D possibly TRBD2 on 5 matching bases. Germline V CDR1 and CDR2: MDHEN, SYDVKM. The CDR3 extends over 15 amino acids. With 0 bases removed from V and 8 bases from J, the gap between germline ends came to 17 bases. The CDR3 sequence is CASSLWSVLGYKQYF. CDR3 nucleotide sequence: TGTGCCAGCAGTTTATGGTCCGTACTAGGTTACAAGCAGTACTTC.

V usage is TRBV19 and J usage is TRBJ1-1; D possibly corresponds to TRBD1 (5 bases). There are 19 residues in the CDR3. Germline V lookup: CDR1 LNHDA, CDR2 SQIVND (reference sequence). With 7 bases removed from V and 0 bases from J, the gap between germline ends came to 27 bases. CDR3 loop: CASTTWPWVQDDMNTEAFF. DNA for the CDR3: TGTGCCAGTACCACGTGGCCGTGGGTACAGGATGACATGAACACTGAAGCTTTCTTT.

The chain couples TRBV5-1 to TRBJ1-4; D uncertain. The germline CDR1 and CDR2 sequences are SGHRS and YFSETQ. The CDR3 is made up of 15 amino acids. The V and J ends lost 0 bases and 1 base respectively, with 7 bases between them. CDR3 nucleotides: TGCGCCAGCAGCTTGGAAGGCAGAACTAATGAAAAACTGTTTTTT. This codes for CASSLEGRTNEKLFF.

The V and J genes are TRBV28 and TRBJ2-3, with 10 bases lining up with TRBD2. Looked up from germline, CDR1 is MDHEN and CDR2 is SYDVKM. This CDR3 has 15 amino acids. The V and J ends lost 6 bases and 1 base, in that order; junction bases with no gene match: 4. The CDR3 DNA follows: TGTGCCAGCAGCTACCTAGCGGGAGGCACAGATACGCAGTATTTT. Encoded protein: CASSYLAGGTDTQYF.

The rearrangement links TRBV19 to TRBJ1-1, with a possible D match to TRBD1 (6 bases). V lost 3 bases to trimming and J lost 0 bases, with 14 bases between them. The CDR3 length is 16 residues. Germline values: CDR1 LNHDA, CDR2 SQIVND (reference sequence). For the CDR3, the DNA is TGTGCCAGTAGTATCGCGGGGGCCCTTTTGAACACTGAAGCTTTCTTT. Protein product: CASSIAGALLNTEAFF.

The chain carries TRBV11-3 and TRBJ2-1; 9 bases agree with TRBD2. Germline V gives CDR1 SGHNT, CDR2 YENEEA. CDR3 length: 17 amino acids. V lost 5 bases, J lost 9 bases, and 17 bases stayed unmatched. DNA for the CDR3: TGTGCCAGCAGCCTCTTAGGCCTGGGCGGGAGGGAGGGTGAGCAGTTCTTC. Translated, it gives CASSLLGLGGREGEQFF.

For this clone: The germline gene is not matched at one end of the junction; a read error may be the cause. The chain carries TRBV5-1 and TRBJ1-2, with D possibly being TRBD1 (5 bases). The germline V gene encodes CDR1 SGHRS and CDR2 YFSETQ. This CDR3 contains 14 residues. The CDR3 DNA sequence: TGCGCCAGCAGCTTGGAAGCGGCAGGGAGGCGGGTCTCCTTC. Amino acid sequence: CASSLEAAGRRVSF. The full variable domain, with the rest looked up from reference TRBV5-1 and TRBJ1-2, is KAGVTQTPRYLIKTRGQQVTLSCSPISGHRSVSWYQQTPGQGLQFLFEYFSETQRNKGNFPGRFSGRQFSNSRSEMNVSTLELGDSALYLCASSLEAAGRRVSFGSGTRLTVV.

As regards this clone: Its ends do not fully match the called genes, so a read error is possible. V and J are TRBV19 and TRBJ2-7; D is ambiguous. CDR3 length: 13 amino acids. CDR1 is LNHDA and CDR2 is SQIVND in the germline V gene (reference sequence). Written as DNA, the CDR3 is TGTGCCAGTAGTATAAGTTCGAGCAGCGAGAAGTACTTC. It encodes CASSISSSSEKYF. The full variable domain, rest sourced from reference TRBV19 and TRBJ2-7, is DGGITQSPKYLFRKEGQNVTLSCEQNLNHDAMYWYRQDPGQGLRLIYYSQIVNDFQKGDIAEGYSVSREKKESFPLTVTSAQKNPTAFYLCASSISSSSEKYFGPGTRLTVT.

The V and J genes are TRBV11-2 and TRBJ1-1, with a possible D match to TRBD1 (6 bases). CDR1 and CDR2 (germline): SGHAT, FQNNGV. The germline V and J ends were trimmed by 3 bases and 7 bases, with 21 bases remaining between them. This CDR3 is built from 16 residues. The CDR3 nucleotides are TGTGCCAGCAGCTTCGTGAGGGGGGCCACAGAGGGTGAAGCTTTCTTT. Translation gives CASSFVRGATEGEAFF.

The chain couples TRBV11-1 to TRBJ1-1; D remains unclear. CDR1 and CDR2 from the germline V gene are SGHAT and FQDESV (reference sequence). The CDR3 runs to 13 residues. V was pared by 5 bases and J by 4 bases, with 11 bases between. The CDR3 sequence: CASSLGAATEAFF. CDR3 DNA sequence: TGTGCCAGCAGCCTTGGAGCGGCCACTGAAGCTTTCTTT.

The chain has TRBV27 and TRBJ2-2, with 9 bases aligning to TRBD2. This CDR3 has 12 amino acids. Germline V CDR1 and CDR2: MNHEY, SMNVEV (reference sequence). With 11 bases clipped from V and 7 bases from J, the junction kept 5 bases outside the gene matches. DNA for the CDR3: TGTGCCGTTAGCGGGAGCGGCGGGGAGCTGTTTTTT. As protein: CAVSGSGGELFF.

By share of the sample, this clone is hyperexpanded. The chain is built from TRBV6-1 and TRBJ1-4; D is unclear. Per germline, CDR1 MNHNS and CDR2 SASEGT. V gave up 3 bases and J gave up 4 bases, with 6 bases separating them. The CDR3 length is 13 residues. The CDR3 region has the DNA TGTGCCAGCAGTGAGTTCGTTAATGAAAAACTGTTTTTT. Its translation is CASSEFVNEKLFF.

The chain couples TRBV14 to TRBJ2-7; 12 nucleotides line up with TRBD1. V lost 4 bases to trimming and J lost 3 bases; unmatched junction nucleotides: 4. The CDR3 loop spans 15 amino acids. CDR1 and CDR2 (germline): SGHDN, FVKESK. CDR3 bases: TGTGCCAGCAGCCGGGACAGGGGGCTACACTACGAGCAGTACTTC. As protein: CASSRDRGLHYEQYF.

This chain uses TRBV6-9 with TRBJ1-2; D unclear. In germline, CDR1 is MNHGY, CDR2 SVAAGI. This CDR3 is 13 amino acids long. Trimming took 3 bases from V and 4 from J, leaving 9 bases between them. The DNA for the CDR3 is TGTGCCAGCAGTTACGTTGGGAGCTATGGCTACACCTTC. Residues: CASSYVGSYGYTF.

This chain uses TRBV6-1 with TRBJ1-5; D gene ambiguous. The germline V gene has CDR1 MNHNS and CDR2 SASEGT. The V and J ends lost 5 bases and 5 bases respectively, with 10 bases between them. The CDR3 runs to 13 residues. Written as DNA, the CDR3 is TGTGCCAGCAGTTTTAGGTTGGATCAGCCCCAGCATTTT. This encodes CASSFRLDQPQHF.